Listed below are T cell receptor beta chains from one sample, sequenced in a study of shared clonotypes between healthy human individuals. The protocol was immunoSEQ multiplex PCR, while the TCRdb copy is restricted to in-frame clones and leaves out a portion. The sample has approximately 720,000 clones, 92% seen once. Sample: naive CD8+ T cells sorted from blood. Receptors were obtained from a young man in good health. Both conserved end residues are part of each CDR3. The order of the fields is J gene, D gene, clone size, V gene, CDR3 protein, CDR3 DNA. A D gene is named only where the DNA matches it firmly. Not every row has a clone size; where given, it reads once, few, many or a size class.

>TRBJ2-3|.|.|TRBV7-9
CASSPQTVGTDTQYF
TGTGCCAGCAGCCCGCAGACAGTTGGCACAGATACGCAGTATTTT
>TRBJ2-3|TRBD1|.|TRBV5-1
CASSRPGTGVSTDTQYF
TGCGCCAGCAGCCGTCCCGGGACAGGGGTCAGCACAGATACGCAGTATTTT
>TRBJ2-3|.|.|TRBV19
CASSILVFTDTQYF
TGTGCCAGTAGTATACTGGTTTTCACAGATACGCAGTATTTT
>TRBJ2-7|.|.|TRBV6-6
CASSFDMYEQYF
TGTGCCAGCAGTTTCGACATGTACGAGCAGTACTTC
>TRBJ2-3|TRBD2|.|TRBV11-2
CASSFLVSGATTDTQYF
TGTGCCAGCAGCTTTCTCGTTAGCGGGGCGACCACAGATACGCAGTATTTT
>TRBJ1-1|TRBD1|.|TRBV5-4
CASSLGSSSLIGTGGNAFF
TGTGCCAGCAGCTTGGGGTCTTCATCCCTTATCGGGACAGGGGGCAACGCTTTCTTT
>TRBJ2-5|.|.|TRBV7-9
CASSSALELVGETQYF
TGTGCCAGCAGCTCCGCATTAGAGTTGGTTGGGGAGACCCAGTACTTC
>TRBJ1-1|.|few|TRBV7-9
CASSHREENTEAFF
TGTGCCAGCAGCCACCGGGAGGAGAACACTGAAGCTTTCTTT
>TRBJ1-5|.|.|TRBV7-9
CASSLGGQPQHF
TGTGCCAGCAGCTTAGGAGGACAGCCCCAGCATTTT
>TRBJ2-5|.|.|TRBV30
CAWSALSQETQYF
TGTGCCTGGAGCGCTCTTTCTCAAGAGACCCAGTACTTC
>TRBJ2-7|TRBD2|.|TRBV5-6
CASSLETSGTYEQYF
TGTGCCAGCAGCTTGGAGACTAGCGGGACCTACGAGCAGTACTTC
>TRBJ2-7|.|once|TRBV7-9
CASSSDLYEQYF
TGTGCCAGCAGTTCGGACCTATACGAGCAGTACTTC
>TRBJ2-7|.|.|TRBV5-6
CASSLSAIAYEQYF
TGTGCCAGCAGCTTGTCGGCGATTGCCTACGAGCAGTACTTC
>TRBJ2-3|TRBD2|.|TRBV4-1
CASSQGQRLAGITDTQYF
TGCGCCAGCAGCCAAGGACAAAGACTAGCGGGGATCACAGATACGCAGTATTTT
>TRBJ2-3|.|.|TRBV28
CASSLDGVPDTQYF
TGTGCCAGCAGTTTGGACGGTGTCCCAGATACGCAGTATTTT
>TRBJ2-1|.|.|TRBV7-7
CASSLGMRWSEQFF
TGTGCTAGCAGCCTCGGAATGAGGTGGTCAGAGCAGTTCTTC
>TRBJ2-5|.|.|TRBV28
CASSLWPETQYF
TGTGCCAGCAGTTTATGGCCGGAGACCCAGTACTTC
>TRBJ2-1|.|.|TRBV5-6
CASSLDGAEIYNEQFF
TGTGCCAGCAGCTTGGATGGGGCTGAGATCTACAATGAGCAGTTCTTC
>TRBJ2-3|.|.|TRBV5-4
CASRWVGGDVDTQYF
TGTGCCAGCAGGTGGGTCGGCGGGGATGTAGATACGCAGTATTTT
>TRBJ2-2|.|.|TRBV4-1
CASSQPDRTGELFF
TGCGCCAGCAGCCAACCCGACCGGACCGGGGAGCTGTTTTTT
>TRBJ2-7|.|.|TRBV28
CASRPRQSSYEQYF
TGTGCCAGCAGACCTCGACAGAGCTCCTACGAGCAGTACTTC
>TRBJ2-2|TRBD2|.|TRBV19
CASKLLESGSGMAGELFF
TGTGCCAGTAAGCTACTAGAGTCGGGGAGCGGGATGGCCGGGGAGCTGTTTTTT
>TRBJ2-7|.|.|TRBV16
CASSQRDPLRYEQYF
TGTGCCAGCAGCCAACGGGACCCCCTGAGGTACGAGCAGTACTTC
>TRBJ1-4|.|.|TRBV7-9
CASSSTRDTPRADNEKLFF
TGTGCCAGCAGCTCGACCCGGGACACCCCTAGGGCAGATAATGAAAAACTGTTTTTT
>TRBJ2-1|.|.|TRBV6-5
CASSYREENEQFF
TGTGCCAGCAGTTACCGAGAAGAAAATGAGCAGTTCTTC
>TRBJ1-1|.|.|TRBV6-5
CASSSQGLTEAFF
TGTGCCAGCAGTTCGCAGGGCCTGACTGAAGCTTTCTTT
>TRBJ2-5|TRBD2|.|TRBV12-5
CASGPGLGQAETQYF
TGTGCTAGTGGCCCGGGACTAGGGCAGGCGGAGACCCAGTACTTC
>TRBJ1-5|.|.|TRBV27
CASGFSWQPQHF
TGTGCCAGCGGCTTTTCCTGGCAGCCCCAGCATTTT
>TRBJ2-1|.|few|TRBV5-6
CASSPIDTPNEQFF
TGTGCCAGCAGCCCGATAGACACACCCAATGAGCAGTTCTTC
>TRBJ2-7|.|.|TRBV9
CASSVRDGYEQYF
TGTGCCAGCAGCGTACGCGACGGCTACGAGCAGTACTTC
>TRBJ2-1|TRBD2|.|TRBV13
CASSPPSGRGDEQFF
TGTGCCAGCAGCCCTCCTAGCGGGAGAGGCGATGAGCAGTTCTTC
>TRBJ2-3|TRBD2|.|TRBV27
CASRASGRMADTQYF
TGTGCCAGCAGAGCTAGCGGGAGGATGGCAGATACGCAGTATTTT
>TRBJ1-2|TRBD1|.|TRBV27
CASRLGQGAEGYTF
TGTGCCAGCAGACTCGGACAGGGGGCCGAGGGCTACACCTTC
>TRBJ2-1|TRBD2|.|TRBV2
CASSARLAGIVDEQFF
TGTGCCAGCAGTGCCCGACTAGCGGGAATTGTTGATGAGCAGTTCTTC
>TRBJ2-3|TRBD2|.|TRBV29-1
CSVRLAGEGGPEDTQYF
TGCAGCGTAAGACTAGCGGGAGAAGGGGGCCCAGAAGATACGCAGTATTTT
>TRBJ1-2|.|.|TRBV9
CASSVPPQISRDGYTF
TGTGCCAGCAGCGTCCCCCCTCAAATCTCTAGGGATGGCTACACCTTC
>TRBJ1-1|TRBD1|.|TRBV28
CASSPQLWGDRGMWAFF
TGTGCCAGCAGTCCGCAATTATGGGGCGACAGGGGGATGTGGGCTTTCTTT
>TRBJ2-1|.|.|TRBV5-6
CASSLGPEQFF
TGTGCCAGCAGCTTGGGTCCTGAGCAGTTCTTC
>TRBJ1-5|.|.|TRBV7-9
CASSLPGGANQPQHF
TGTGCCAGCAGCTTACCCGGGGGGGCGAATCAGCCCCAGCATTTT
>TRBJ2-7|.|.|TRBV7-9
CASSQGTYEQYF
TGTGCCAGCAGCCAGGGAACATACGAGCAGTACTTC
>TRBJ1-2|.|.|TRBV11-1
CASRREDNYGYTF
TGTGCCAGCAGAAGGGAGGATAACTATGGCTACACCTTC
>TRBJ2-1|.|once|TRBV27
CASSPSDSSEQFF
TGTGCCAGCAGTCCGTCAGACAGTTCTGAGCAGTTCTTC
>TRBJ2-1|.|.|TRBV7-9
CASSSTRNSYNEQFF
TGTGCCAGCAGCTCCACTAGAAACTCCTACAATGAGCAGTTCTTC
>TRBJ2-5|TRBD1|.|TRBV11-3
CASSRTRQGSQETQYF
TGTGCCAGCAGCAGGACCCGACAGGGGAGTCAAGAGACCCAGTACTTC
>TRBJ1-5|.|.|TRBV27
CASSSTAYSNQPQHF
TGTGCCAGCAGTTCGACCGCGTATAGCAATCAGCCCCAGCATTTT
>TRBJ1-1|.|.|TRBV6-5
CASSYSRGYTEAFF
TGTGCCAGCAGTTACTCGCGGGGGTACACTGAAGCTTTCTTT
>TRBJ2-2|TRBD1|.|TRBV5-5
CASSLWTGNTGELFF
TGTGCCAGCAGCTTGTGGACAGGGAACACCGGGGAGCTGTTTTTT
>TRBJ2-7|.|once|TRBV11-2
CASSQRLGSYEQYF
TGTGCCAGCAGCCAGAGACTGGGATCGTACGAGCAGTACTTC
>TRBJ2-1|.|.|TRBV27
CASRSDNQVYNEQFF
TGTGCCAGCAGGTCAGACAATCAGGTTTACAATGAGCAGTTCTTC
>TRBJ2-7|TRBD1|.|TRBV27
CASSVLGTGKIYEQYF
TGTGCCAGCAGTGTGCTAGGGACAGGGAAAATCTACGAGCAGTACTTC
>TRBJ2-1|.|.|TRBV28
CASRGIQSNEQFF
TGTGCCAGCCGCGGTATTCAGAGCAATGAGCAGTTCTTC
>TRBJ2-7|TRBD1|.|TRBV28
CASSPTGLYEQYF
TGTGCCAGCAGCCCGACAGGGCTATACGAGCAGTACTTC
>TRBJ2-1|TRBD2|.|TRBV7-8
CASSLAGPSVEQFF
TGTGCCAGCTCACTAGCGGGGCCCAGCGTTGAGCAGTTCTTC
>TRBJ2-7|.|.|TRBV10-3
CAISEYNYEQYF
TGTGCCATCAGTGAGTATAACTACGAGCAGTACTTC
>TRBJ2-2|TRBD1|.|TRBV7-9
CASSLTVRGPGELFF
TGTGCCAGCAGCTTAACGGTCAGGGGGCCCGGGGAGCTGTTTTTT